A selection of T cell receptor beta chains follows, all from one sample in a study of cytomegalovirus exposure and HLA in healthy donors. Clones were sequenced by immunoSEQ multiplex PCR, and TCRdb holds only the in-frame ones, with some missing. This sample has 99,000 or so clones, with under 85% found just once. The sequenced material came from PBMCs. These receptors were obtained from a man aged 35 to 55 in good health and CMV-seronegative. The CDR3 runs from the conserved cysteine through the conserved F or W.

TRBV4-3 CASSQDRGPTEAFF
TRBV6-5 CASSRTTGGDTQYF
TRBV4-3 CASSQDFDRVGAEAFF
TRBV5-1 CASSEGARSGNTIYF
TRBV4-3 CASSPLAASSDTQYF
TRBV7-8 CASSLVGGSGYNEQFF
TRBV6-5 CASGAGTYNEQFF
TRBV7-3 CASSSGQGQNTEAFF
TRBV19 CASSIQGASDGYTF
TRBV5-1 CASSLVAGAYEQYF
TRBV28 CATEGRGNSNQPQHF
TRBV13 CASSTLAGGRETQYF
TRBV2 CASSESNRVGEQYF
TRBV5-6 CASSSSDRGNNQPQHF
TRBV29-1 CSVEAGVEETQYF
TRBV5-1 CASSLVGGASSGYTF
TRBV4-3 CASSQEPVGGYTF
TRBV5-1 CASSLGRGPSTDTQYF
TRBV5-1 CASSSSGGWRVEETQYF
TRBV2 CASRLAGTYTDTQYF
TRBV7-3 CASSYGVNTGELFF
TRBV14 CASSRELGSNTGELFF
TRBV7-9 CASSYGLAGGYEQYF
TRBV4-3 CASSQDWGQRADTQYF
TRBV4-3 CASSQVFPSHVGFF
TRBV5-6 CASSLYQTTSSYEQYF
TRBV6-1 CASSGQAPTDTQYF
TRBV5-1 CASSIQGGGTDTQYF
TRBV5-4 CASSGSGSGDEQYF
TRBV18 CASSPVGGGVLQETQYF
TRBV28 CASSSPKDRAGYTF
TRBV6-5 CASSYSRTGGGYGYTF
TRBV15 CATSIPGTGNTEAFF
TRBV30 CAWRGPGPGVRNEQFF
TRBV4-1 CASSRQYRGEETQYF
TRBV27 CASSPSPRGGSEF
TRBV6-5 CASTPDRPGGYTF
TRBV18 CASSLTGVGEFGYGYTF
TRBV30 CAWSKQGALGNTIYF
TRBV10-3 CAISGGQGAYEQYF
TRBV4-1 CASSQGQGTIYGYTF
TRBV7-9 CASTPLANSYEQYF
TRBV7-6 CASSLFGRSSSYNEQFF
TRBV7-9 CASSSRFSSYNEQFF
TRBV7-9 CASSLLGVNQPQHF
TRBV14 CASSQITGRGGYTF
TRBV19 CASRFPPSDQETQYF
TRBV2 CASSTGTGRILQHF
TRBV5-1 CASSVTGTQGGYTF
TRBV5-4 CASSLEVGGSDTQYF
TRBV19 CASSLSSYNSPLHF
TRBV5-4 CASSRTGTYEQYF